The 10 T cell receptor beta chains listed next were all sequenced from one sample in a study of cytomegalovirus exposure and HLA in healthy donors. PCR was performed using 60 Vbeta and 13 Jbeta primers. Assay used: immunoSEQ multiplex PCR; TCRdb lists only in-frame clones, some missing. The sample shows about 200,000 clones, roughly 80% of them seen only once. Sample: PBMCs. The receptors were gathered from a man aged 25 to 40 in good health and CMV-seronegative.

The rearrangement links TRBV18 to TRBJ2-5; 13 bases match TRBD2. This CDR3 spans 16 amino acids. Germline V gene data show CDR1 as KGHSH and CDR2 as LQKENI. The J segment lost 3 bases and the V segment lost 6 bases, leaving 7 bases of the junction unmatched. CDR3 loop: CASSLTGTSGEETQYF. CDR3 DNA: TGTGCCAGCTCGCTAACCGGGACTAGCGGGGAAGAGACCCAGTACTTC.

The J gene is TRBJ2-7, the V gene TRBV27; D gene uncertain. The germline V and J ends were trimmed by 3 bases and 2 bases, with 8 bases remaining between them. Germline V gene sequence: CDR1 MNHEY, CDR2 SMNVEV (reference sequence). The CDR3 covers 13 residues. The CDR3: CASSFLPPYEQYF. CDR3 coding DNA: TGTGCCAGCAGTTTCCTTCCCCCCTACGAGCAGTACTTC.

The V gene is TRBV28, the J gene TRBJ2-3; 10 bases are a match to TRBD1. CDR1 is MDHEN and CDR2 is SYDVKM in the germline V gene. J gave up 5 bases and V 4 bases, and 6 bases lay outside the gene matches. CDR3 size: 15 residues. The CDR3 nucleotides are TGTGCCAGCAGTTCGGGACAGGGGATGGAAGATACGCAGTATTTT. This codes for CASSSGQGMEDTQYF.

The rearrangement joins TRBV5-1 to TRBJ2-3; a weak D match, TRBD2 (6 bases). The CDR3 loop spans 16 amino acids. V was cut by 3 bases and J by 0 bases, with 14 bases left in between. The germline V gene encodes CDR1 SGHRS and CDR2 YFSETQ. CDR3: CASSSGTPFSTDTQYF. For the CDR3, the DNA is TGCGCCAGCAGCTCTGGGACTCCGTTTAGCACAGATACGCAGTATTTT.

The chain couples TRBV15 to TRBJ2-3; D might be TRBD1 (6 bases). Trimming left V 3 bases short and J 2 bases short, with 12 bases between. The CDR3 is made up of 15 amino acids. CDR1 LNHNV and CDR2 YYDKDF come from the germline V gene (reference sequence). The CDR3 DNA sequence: TGTGCCACCAGCAGCAGGGGCCGAAACACAGATACGCAGTATTTT. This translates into CATSSRGRNTDTQYF.

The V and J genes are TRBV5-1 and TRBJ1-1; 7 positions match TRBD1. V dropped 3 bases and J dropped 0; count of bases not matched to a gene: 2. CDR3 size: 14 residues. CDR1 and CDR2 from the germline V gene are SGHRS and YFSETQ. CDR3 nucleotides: TGCGCCAGCAGCTCGGGACAGTTGAACACTGAAGCTTTCTTT. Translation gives CASSSGQLNTEAFF.

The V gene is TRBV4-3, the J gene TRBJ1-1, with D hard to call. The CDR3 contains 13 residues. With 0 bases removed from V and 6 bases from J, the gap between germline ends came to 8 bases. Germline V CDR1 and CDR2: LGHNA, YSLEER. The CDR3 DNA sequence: TGCGCCAGCAGCCAAGATAACGGGTCTGAAGCTTTCTTT. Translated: CASSQDNGSEAFF.

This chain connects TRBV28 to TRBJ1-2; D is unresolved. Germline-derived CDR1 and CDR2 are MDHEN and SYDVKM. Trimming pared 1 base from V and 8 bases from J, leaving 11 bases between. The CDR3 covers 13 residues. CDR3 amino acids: CASSLYIGRGYTF. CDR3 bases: TGTGCCAGCAGTTTATATATAGGGAGAGGCTACACCTTC.

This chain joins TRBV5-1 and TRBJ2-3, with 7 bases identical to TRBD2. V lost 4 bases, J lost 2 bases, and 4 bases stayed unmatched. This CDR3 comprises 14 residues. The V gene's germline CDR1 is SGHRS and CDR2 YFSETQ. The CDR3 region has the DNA TGCGCCAGCAGCCAAGGGACTACCACAGATACGCAGTATTTT. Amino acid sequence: CASSQGTTTDTQYF.

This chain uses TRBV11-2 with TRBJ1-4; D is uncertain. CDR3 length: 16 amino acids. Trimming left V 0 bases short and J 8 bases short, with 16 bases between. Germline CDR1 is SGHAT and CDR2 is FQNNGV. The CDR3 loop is CASSLDPAAREEKLFF. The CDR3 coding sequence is TGTGCCAGCAGCTTAGACCCAGCCGCTAGAGAGGAAAAACTGTTTTTT.